Listed here are 17 T cell receptor beta chains from one sample, sequenced in a study of OX40 agonist ivuxolimab in advanced cancers. The method was immunoSEQ multiplex PCR; TCRdb's version includes in-frame clones alone and lacks a portion of them. The sample lists 50,000 to 70,000 clones; over 75% were seen once. The starting material was CD4+ or CD8+ T cells sorted from blood, obtained in a trial of the OX40 agonist ivuxolimab. Receptors were obtained from an adult with an advanced solid tumor such as melanoma, head and neck, liver or kidney cancer.

This chain uses TRBV19 with TRBJ1-1; 7 bases are shared with TRBD1. Germline values: CDR1 LNHDA, CDR2 SQIVND (reference sequence). V gave up 4 bases and J gave up 1 base; unmatched junction bases: 9. The CDR3 consists of 16 residues. CDR3 loop: CASSTHLRTGNTEAFF. The CDR3 DNA is TGTGCCAGTAGTACTCACCTTCGGACAGGGAACACTGAAGCTTTCTTT.

The chain combines TRBV15 with TRBJ1-1; D might be TRBD1 (6 bases). CDR1 is LNHNV and CDR2 is YYDKDF in the germline V gene (reference sequence). The CDR3 totals 19 residues. V lost 8 bases to trimming and J lost 3 bases, with 31 bases between them. CDR3 loop: CATAKDLQALMGADTEAFF. CDR3 DNA sequence: TGTGCCACCGCGAAGGACCTACAGGCCCTAATGGGGGCGGACACTGAAGCTTTCTTT.

The CDR3 loop reads CASSHRDSGELFF. The CDR3 DNA reads TGTGCCAGCAGCCACAGGGATTCCGGGGAGCTGTTTTTT. This chain connects TRBV6-1 to TRBJ2-2; TRBD1 is a possible D gene (6 bases). The germline gives CDR1 MNHNS, CDR2 SASEGT. The CDR3 sequence is 13 residues long. The V gene lost 6 bases and the J gene lost 6 bases, with 11 bases spanning the gap.

J is TRBJ2-1 and V is TRBV29-1; D is possibly TRBD2 (7 bases). CDR1 SQVTM and CDR2 ANQGSEA come from the germline V gene. This CDR3 is built from 15 residues. V lost 1 base and J lost 4, with 14 bases in between. CDR3: CSVEGWGGQYNEQFF. The CDR3 bases are TGCAGCGTTGAAGGGTGGGGGGGACAATACAATGAGCAGTTCTTC.

The CDR3 loop is CASGFSGGVQETQYF. CDR3 bases: TGTGCCAGCGGCTTTAGCGGGGGGGTTCAAGAGACCCAGTACTTC. The gene calls are TRBV6-1 and TRBJ2-5, with 11 nucleotides matching TRBD2. CDR3 size: 15 residues. Trimming at V came to 8 bases and at J to 2 bases, leaving 7 bases not matched to a gene. Germline CDR1 MNHNS, CDR2 SASEGT.

The chain couples TRBV6-6 to TRBJ1-1, with D possibly TRBD1 on 6 matching bases. This CDR3 contains 14 residues. Looked up from germline, CDR1 is MNHNY and CDR2 is SVGAGI (reference sequence). V was pared by 7 bases and J by 6 bases, with 18 bases between. The CDR3: CASTQRGDTSEAFF. In DNA form, the CDR3 reads TGTGCCAGCACCCAAAGGGGGGACACGTCTGAAGCTTTCTTT.

V gene TRBV5-8 combines with J gene TRBJ2-7; weak D call: TRBD1 (6 bases). The CDR3 spans 13 residues. V lost 5 bases and J lost 3, with 12 bases in between. Looked up from germline, CDR1 is SGHTS and CDR2 is YDEGEE. CDR3 amino acids: CASRDSTFYEQYV. The CDR3 region has the DNA TGTGCCAGCAGGGACAGTACGTTCTACGAGCAGTACGTC.

The chain couples TRBV2 to TRBJ2-7, with 8 nucleotides matching TRBD2. V lost 5 bases, J lost 1 base, and 1 base stayed unmatched. The germline V gene encodes CDR1 SNHLY and CDR2 FYNNEI. This CDR3 region has 13 residues. DNA of the CDR3: TGTGCCAGCAGTCGGGGGGGATCCTACGAGCAGTACTTC. It yields the protein CASSRGGSYEQYF.

This clone appeared a single time. The chain uses TRBV5-6 and TRBJ1-1; no clear D. V lost 5 bases to trimming and J lost 5 bases, with 10 bases between them. The CDR3 is 12 amino acids. Germline assignment: CDR1 SGHDT and CDR2 YYEEEE. CDR3 protein: CASSYARTEAFF. The CDR3 DNA sequence: TGTGCCAGCAGTTATGCGAGGACTGAAGCTTTCTTT. The full variable domain, in which reference TRBV5-6 and TRBJ1-1 provide the parts outside the CDR3, is DAGVTQSPTHLIKTRGQQVTLRCSPKSGHDTVSWYQQALGQGPQFIFQYYEEEERQRGNFPDRFSGHQFPNYSSELNVNALLLGDSALYLCASSYARTEAFFGQGTRLTVV.

This chain links TRBV6-6 with TRBJ2-1; D call uncertain. Germline CDR1 MNHNY, CDR2 SVGAGI (reference sequence). Trimming removed 2 bases from V and 9 bases from J, with 14 bases in between. CDR3 length equals 14 residues. CDR3 coding DNA: TGTGCCAGCAGTTACGGCCTAGTAGATGGTGAGCAGTTCTTC. The encoded protein is CASSYGLVDGEQFF.

V and J are TRBV9 and TRBJ2-7; 7 bases align to TRBD1. The length of the CDR3 is 14 residues. V lost 4 bases and J lost 2; bases outside the gene matches: 6. The germline gives CDR1 SGDLS, CDR2 YYNGEE. In DNA, the CDR3 is TGTGCCAGCAGCTCTTCGACAGGGACCTACGAGCAGTACTTC. Translation gives CASSSSTGTYEQYF. Full variable domain (rest looked up from reference TRBV9 and TRBJ2-7): DSGVTQTPKHLITATGQRVTLRCSPRSGDLSVYWYQQSLDQGLQFLIQYYNGEERAKGNILERFSAQQFPDLHSELNLSSLELGDSALYFCASSSSTGTYEQYFGPGTRLTVT.

The gene calls are TRBV19 and TRBJ2-1, with 7 bases that match TRBD2. The CDR3 has 16 residues. V was pared by 3 bases and J by 3 bases, with 8 bases of the junction left unmatched. CDR1 and CDR2 (germline): LNHDA, SQIVND (reference sequence). The chain's CDR3 is CASSINPSGNYNEQFF. CDR3 DNA sequence: TGTGCCAGTAGTATTAACCCTAGCGGCAACTACAATGAGCAGTTCTTC. The full variable domain, with the rest looked up from reference TRBV19 and TRBJ2-1, is DGGITQSPKYLFRKEGQNVTLSCEQNLNHDAMYWYRQDPGQGLRLIYYSQIVNDFQKGDIAEGYSVSREKKESFPLTVTSAQKNPTAFYLCASSINPSGNYNEQFFGPGTRLTVL.

There are a few counts of this clone. The rearrangement joins TRBV28 to TRBJ2-1, with 7 positions matching TRBD1. The germline V gene encodes CDR1 MDHEN and CDR2 SYDVKM. This CDR3 contains 17 residues. V was pared by 5 bases and J by 2 bases, with 12 bases of the junction left unmatched. CDR3 nucleotides: TGTGCCAGCAGTACCTACAGGGGTGAGGCCACCTACAATGAGCAGTTCTTC. Residues: CASSTYRGEATYNEQFF.

The chain joins TRBV18 to TRBJ1-1; D gene uncertain. With 3 bases removed from V and 1 base from J, the gap between germline ends came to 9 bases. Germline loops: CDR1 KGHSH, CDR2 LQKENI. The CDR3 sequence is 14 residues long. The CDR3 sequence is CASSPLRENTEAFF. CDR3 coding DNA: TGTGCCAGCTCACCTTTGCGGGAGAACACTGAAGCTTTCTTT.

This chain uses TRBV4-1 with TRBJ2-7; 7 bases match TRBD1. This CDR3 contains 15 residues. Trimming cost V 0 bases and J 3 bases; bases outside gene matches: 5. Per germline, CDR1 MGHRA and CDR2 YSYEKL. CDR3 region: CASSQEGTDFYEQYF. For the CDR3, the DNA is TGCGCCAGCAGCCAAGAGGGGACAGATTTCTACGAGCAGTACTTC.

The V gene is TRBV27, the J gene TRBJ2-1; TRBD2 matches at 14 bases. Germline V lookup: CDR1 MNHEY, CDR2 SMNVEV (reference sequence). This CDR3 is built from 16 residues. J was trimmed by 9 bases and V by 5 bases; bases with no gene match: 9. CDR3 DNA sequence: TGTGCCAGCAGTGTCCTGACTAGCGGGAGGGCCCTTGAGCAGTTCTTC. This codes for CASSVLTSGRALEQFF.

This rearrangement joins TRBV19 to TRBJ1-5, with a weak D call TRBD1 (5 bases). V was cut by 3 bases and J by 0 bases, with 12 bases left in between. The CDR3 contains 16 residues. Germline lookup yields CDR1 LNHDA and CDR2 SQIVND (reference sequence). This chain's CDR3 is CASSIGTAYSNQPQHF. CDR3 DNA sequence: TGTGCCAGTAGTATCGGGACCGCGTATAGCAATCAGCCCCAGCATTTT.